This T cell receptor (beta chain) was captured by sequencing in a study of blood T cell repertoires in COVID-19. Whole-study context: Acute-phase and convalescent COVID-19 samples originated in the United States, Italy and Spain. PBMCs, B-cell-depleted T cells, or T cells were the source of the cDNA or gDNA that made up the material.

Methods used by the authors: Estimated nucleated cell counts came from reference gene primer amplification. Profiling relied on immunoSEQ multiplex PCR, and the TCRdb table lists in-frame clones only, not all of them. V and J calls and clone size are given by that table; D and trimming were obtained from the DNA. Of 190,000 or so clones listed, about four fifths are singletons. Trimming took off 3 bases at V and 0 bases at J, with 3 bases between the two ends. This CDR3 comprises 13 residues. Looked up from germline, CDR1 is LGHDT and CDR2 is YNNKEL (reference sequence). Sequencing was performed on peripheral blood. The source of this sequence is a man aged 50 to 60 with active or convalescent COVID-19. The V call is TRBV3-1 (or the pseudogene TRBV3-2), the J call TRBJ1-3, with no clear D. CDR3 coding DNA: TGTGCCAGCAGCCAGTACTCTGGAAACACCATATATTTT. Translation: CASSQYSGNTIYF.